The next 21 T cell receptor beta chains were all read from a single sample in a study of CD8+ T cells in alopecia areata. Treatment: oral pan-JAK inhibitor, 5-10 mg twice daily. Sequencing used cDNA as its template, made by extracting RNA and reverse transcribing it. TCRdb keeps only in-frame clones here, not all; method: immunoSEQ multiplex PCR. Among approximately 150,000 clones listed, approximately 90% were seen once. The material was CD8+ T cells sorted from blood, obtained at week 4, from a patient treated with tofacitinib. The receptors here all came from a human donor with alopecia areata.

The rearrangement links TRBV4-1 to TRBJ1-1; D is undetermined. The CDR3 consists of 15 residues. Trimming pared 1 base from V and 1 base from J, leaving 10 bases between. Germline V CDR1 and CDR2: MGHRA, YSYEKL. As DNA, the CDR3 is TGCGCCAGCAGCCAAGCGATACAGACGAACACTGAAGCTTTCTTT. As protein: CASSQAIQTNTEAFF.

This sequence joins TRBV29-1 and TRBJ2-2, with 11 bases fitting TRBD1. Germline trimming cut 8 bases from V and 7 bases from J; bases unmatched to any gene: 6. The length of the CDR3 is 13 residues. The germline V gene has CDR1 SQVTM and CDR2 ANQGSEA. CDR3 in amino acids: CSTRDRGNGELFF. CDR3 nucleotides: TGCAGCACTCGGGACAGGGGGAACGGGGAGCTGTTTTTT.

V gene TRBV5-5 combines with J gene TRBJ2-1; 8 bases are a match to TRBD1. Germline V lookup: CDR1 SGHKS, CDR2 YYEKEE (reference sequence). The CDR3 totals 15 residues. J lost 2 bases, V lost 2 bases, and 3 bases had no gene match. This CDR3 reads CASSLQGVPYNEQFF. The CDR3 nucleotides are TGTGCCAGCAGCTTACAGGGGGTCCCCTACAATGAGCAGTTCTTC.

The rearrangement links TRBV6-5 to TRBJ2-3, with D unclear. This CDR3 spans 16 amino acids. Between the trimmed V and J ends, which lost 0 bases and 0 bases, there was a span of 10 bases. Germline lookup yields CDR1 MNHEY and CDR2 SVGAGI. The CDR3 DNA is TGTGCCAGCAGTTACTCCCCCGCGGCTAGCACAGATACGCAGTATTTT. It is translated as CASSYSPAASTDTQYF.

The rearrangement uses TRBV9 and TRBJ2-7, with 7 bases identical to TRBD1. Germline loops: CDR1 SGDLS, CDR2 YYNGEE. This CDR3 has 12 residues. The V segment lost 3 bases and the J segment 5 bases; nucleotides outside the gene matches: 2. CDR3 DNA sequence: TGTGCCAGCAGCGACGGGACAGACGAGCAGTACTTC. Its translation is CASSDGTDEQYF.

This chain connects TRBV19 to TRBJ2-7; D ambiguous. This CDR3 has 13 residues. The germline CDR1 and CDR2 sequences are LNHDA and SQIVND (reference sequence). V was clipped by 5 bases and J by 6 bases, with 14 bases between them. The CDR3 sequence is CASSPSGSREQYF. CDR3 DNA sequence: TGTGCCAGTAGTCCCTCGGGCTCCCGCGAGCAGTACTTC.

The V and J genes are TRBV6-6 and TRBJ2-7, with D perhaps being TRBD1 or TRBD2 (6 bases each). There are 13 residues in the CDR3. The V and J ends lost 8 bases and 3 bases respectively, with 14 bases between them. Germline V lookup: CDR1 MNHNY, CDR2 SVGAGI (reference sequence). This CDR3 reads CASQVGGLYEQYF. CDR3 DNA: TGTGCCAGCCAGGTCGGGGGCCTCTACGAGCAGTACTTC.

The gene calls are TRBV6-5 and TRBJ2-3; the match to TRBD2 covers 7 bases. CDR1 is MNHEY, CDR2 SVGAGI, per germline. The CDR3 has 15 residues. With 9 bases clipped from V and 0 bases from J, the junction kept 9 bases outside the gene matches. CDR3 nucleotides: TGTGCCAGTCAGGATAGCGGGTTTAGCACAGATACGCAGTATTTT. Protein: CASQDSGFSTDTQYF.

The rearrangement uses TRBV11-2 and TRBJ1-1, with unresolved D. Germline assignment: CDR1 SGHAT and CDR2 FQNNGV. V lost 2 bases to trimming and J lost 1 base, with 2 bases between them. The CDR3 is 12 residues long. CDR3 in amino acids: CASSLRNTEAFF. CDR3 in DNA: TGTGCCAGCAGCTTACGGAACACTGAAGCTTTCTTT. The variable domain in full, with the rest retrieved from reference TRBV11-2 and TRBJ1-1, is EAGVAQSPRYKIIEKRQSVAFWCNPISGHATLYWYQQILGQGPKLLIQFQNNGVVDDSQLPKDRFSAERLKGVDSTLKIQPAKLEDSAVYLCASSLRNTEAFFGQGTRLTVV.

This chain connects TRBV29-1 to TRBJ2-7, with TRBD1 identical over 7 bases. Trimming at V came to 6 bases and at J to 3 bases, leaving 11 bases not matched to a gene. CDR3 length equals 14 residues. From germline, CDR1 is SQVTM and CDR2 ANQGSEA. The CDR3, as DNA: TGCAGCGTCGTCCTAGTGACAGGGAACTACGAGCAGTACTTC. This sequence encodes CSVVLVTGNYEQYF.

The V and J genes are TRBV2 and TRBJ2-1; D call uncertain. Germline CDR1 SNHLY, CDR2 FYNNEI. CDR3 length: 10 amino acids. Trimming shortened V by 8 bases and J by 5 bases, and 4 bases separated the two germline ends. The CDR3 spells CASVDNEQFF. The CDR3 DNA reads as TGTGCCAGCGTGGACAATGAGCAGTTCTTC.

The rearrangement joins TRBV7-9 to TRBJ2-3, with 10 nucleotides matching TRBD1. This CDR3 has 16 amino acids. The V gene end was trimmed by 5 bases and the J gene end by 5 bases; junction bases not matched to a gene: 10. CDR1 and CDR2 (germline): SEHNR, FQNEAQ (reference sequence). CDR3 in amino acids: CASSPQTGGEEDTQYF. The DNA for the CDR3 is TGTGCCAGCAGCCCCCAGACAGGGGGCGAGGAAGATACGCAGTATTTT.

The CDR3 spells CASMFGFNEKLFF. CDR3 bases: TGTGCCAGCATGTTCGGCTTCAATGAAAAACTGTTTTTT. The chain employs TRBV6-6 and TRBJ1-4; the D is unclear. V lost 7 bases and J 5 bases, leaving 11 bases between the germline ends. The CDR3 contains 13 residues. Per the germline V gene, CDR1 is MNHNY and CDR2 is SVGAGI (reference sequence).

DNA for the CDR3: TGCGCCAGCAGCCAAGAAACGGTCCGCTACTACGAGCAGTACTTC. The encoded protein is CASSQETVRYYEQYF. The rearrangement joins TRBV4-1 to TRBJ2-7; D is undetermined. Trimming cost V 0 bases and J 3 bases, with 12 bases left between them. Germline CDR1 and CDR2: MGHRA and YSYEKL. The CDR3 has 15 residues.

The genes are TRBV19 and TRBJ2-7; perhaps TRBD2 as D (6 bases). This CDR3 comprises 11 residues. V lost 10 bases and J lost 2, with 9 bases in between. Germline CDR1 reads LNHDA; CDR2 reads SQIVND (reference sequence). The CDR3 DNA sequence: TGTGCCACACGACTAGCCTACGAGCAGTACTTC. This gives the protein CATRLAYEQYF.

The chain is built from TRBV10-3 and TRBJ2-2; D unresolved. CDR3 size: 14 residues. Deletions cut 3 bases from V and 3 bases from J, with 8 bases between. CDR1 is ENHRY, CDR2 SYGVKD, per germline. CDR3 in DNA: TGTGCCATCAGTGAACAGTCGGACACCGGGGAGCTGTTTTTT. Translated: CAISEQSDTGELFF.

The V call is TRBV7-9, the J call TRBJ2-2; TRBD2 matches 7 bases. Germline V gives CDR1 SEHNR, CDR2 FQNEAQ (reference sequence). With 3 bases clipped from V and 4 bases from J, the junction kept 14 bases outside the gene matches. This CDR3 comprises 18 residues. The CDR3 nucleotides read TGTGCCAGCAGCTTCGGGGGAGAGCGGGAATTAGTCACCGGGGAGCTGTTTTTT. As protein: CASSFGGERELVTGELFF. Full variable domain (outside the CDR3, taken from reference TRBV7-9 and TRBJ2-2): DTGVSQNPRHKITKRGQNVTFRCDPISEHNRLYWYRQTLGQGPEFLTYFQNEAQLEKSRLLSDRFSAERPKGSFSTLEIQRTEQGDSAMYLCASSFGGERELVTGELFFGEGSRLTVL.

This chain joins TRBV29-1 and TRBJ1-2; maybe TRBD1 (5 bases). The CDR3 has 11 residues. Germline CDR1 SQVTM, CDR2 ANQGSEA. V lost 7 bases, J lost 7 bases, and 13 bases lay in between. CDR3 loop: CSGARGGGYTF. As DNA, the CDR3 is TGCAGCGGAGCCCGGGGGGGTGGCTACACCTTC.

Here the CDR3 reads CASSSKISGELFF. The CDR3 coding sequence is TGCGCCAGCAGCTCTAAAATTTCCGGGGAGCTGTTTTTT. J is TRBJ2-2 and V is TRBV5-1; D is ambiguous. The CDR3 contains 13 residues. Germline CDR1 reads SGHRS; CDR2 reads YFSETQ. With 3 bases removed from V and 6 bases from J, the gap between germline ends came to 9 bases.

This CDR3 reads CASSVLAGEVTDTQYF. The CDR3 coding sequence is TGTGCCAGCAGTGTCTTAGCGGGAGAAGTCACAGATACGCAGTATTTT. V gene TRBV27 combines with J gene TRBJ2-3; TRBD2 aligns across 9 bases. The CDR3 is made up of 16 amino acids. V trimming: 5 bases; J trimming: 2 bases; junction bases outside the gene matches: 8. Germline CDR1 and CDR2: MNHEY and SMNVEV (reference sequence).

The V and J genes are TRBV20-1 and TRBJ1-2; D not certain. Germline V gene data show CDR1 as DFQATT and CDR2 as SNEGSKA (reference sequence). This CDR3 region has 11 residues. The ends were cut back, 3 bases at V and 5 bases at J, with 7 bases in the middle. In DNA, the CDR3 is TGCAGTGCTAGTACCGTATATGGCTACACCTTC. Translated: CSASTVYGYTF.